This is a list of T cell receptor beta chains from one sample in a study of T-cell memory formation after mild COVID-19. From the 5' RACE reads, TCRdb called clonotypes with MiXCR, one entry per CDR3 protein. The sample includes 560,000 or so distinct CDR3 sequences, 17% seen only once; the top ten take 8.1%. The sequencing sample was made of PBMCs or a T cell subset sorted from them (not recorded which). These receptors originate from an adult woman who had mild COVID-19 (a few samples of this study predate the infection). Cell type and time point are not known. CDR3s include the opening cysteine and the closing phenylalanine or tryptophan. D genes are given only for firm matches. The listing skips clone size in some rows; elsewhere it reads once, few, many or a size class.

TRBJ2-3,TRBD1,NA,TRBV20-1,TGCACCGGACAGGGACATCGCACAGATACGCAGTATTTT,CTGQGHRTDTQYF
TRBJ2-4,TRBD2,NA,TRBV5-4,TGTGCCAGCAGTCCTAGCGGTCCGGCCAAAAACATTCAGTACTTC,CASSPSGPAKNIQYF
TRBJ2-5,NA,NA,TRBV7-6,TGTGCCAGCAGCCCAGTAGGGTCGGGGGAGACCCAGTACTTC,CASSPVGSGETQYF
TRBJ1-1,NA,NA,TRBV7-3,TGTGCCAGCAGCTCACAGTCACAGGGGAACACTGAAGCTTTCTTT,CASSSQSQGNTEAFF
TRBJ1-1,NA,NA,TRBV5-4,TGTGCCAGCAGCTCACAGGTGAACGTGATGAACACTGAAGCTTTCTTT,CASSSQVNVMNTEAFF
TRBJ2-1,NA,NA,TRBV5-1,TGCGCCAGCAGCCCGCAAAGGGCCTACAATGAGCAGTTCTTC,CASSPQRAYNEQFF
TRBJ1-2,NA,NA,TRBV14,TGTGCCAGCAGCAAAAAATTTCTGGACAGAAACTATGGCTACACCTTC,CASSKKFLDRNYGYTF
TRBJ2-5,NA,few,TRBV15,TGTGCCACCAGCAGAGTAGGGAGGATCGTGGAGACCCAGTACTTC,CATSRVGRIVETQYF
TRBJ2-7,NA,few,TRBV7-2,TGTGCCAGCAGCGTGCTCTACGAGCAGTACTTC,CASSVLYEQYF
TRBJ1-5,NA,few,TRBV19,TGTGCCAGTAGCTACGGGGAGCCCCAGCATTTT,CASSYGEPQHF
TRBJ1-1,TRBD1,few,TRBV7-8,TGTGCCAGCAGCGACGGGACAGGGAAGAAGTTCTTT,CASSDGTGKKFF
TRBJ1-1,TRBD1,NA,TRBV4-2,TGTGCCAGCAGCTTGGGGACAGGCGGAGGGAACACTGAAGCTTTCTTT,CASSLGTGGGNTEAFF
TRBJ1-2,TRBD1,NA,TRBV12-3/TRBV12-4,TGTGCCAGCAGTTCCTTAGGGACAGACTACTATGGCTACACCTTC,CASSSLGTDYYGYTF
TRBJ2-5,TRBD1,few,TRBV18,TGTGCCAGCTCACCCGGGACAGGGGGCGACCAGTACTTC,CASSPGTGGDQYF
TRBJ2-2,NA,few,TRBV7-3,TGTGCCAGCAGCTTAACAACGGGCAGCTCGAACACCGGGGAGCTGTTTTTT,CASSLTTGSSNTGELFF
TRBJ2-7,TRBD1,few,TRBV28,TGTGCCAGCAGTTTCCTGGGACAGAACTCCGAGCAGTACTTC,CASSFLGQNSEQYF
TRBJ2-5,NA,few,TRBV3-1,TGTGCCAGCAGCCTTACTAAGCCGGGACTCAGGGGAGAGACCCAGTACTTC,CASSLTKPGLRGETQYF
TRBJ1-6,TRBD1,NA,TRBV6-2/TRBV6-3,TGTGCCAGCAGCTTGGGACAGCCGAGCTCCTATAATTCACCCCTCCACTTT,CASSLGQPSSYNSPLHF
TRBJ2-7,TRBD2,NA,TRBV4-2,TGTGCCAGCAGCCAAGATAGGGGGACTAGTGACATCCACGAGCAGTACTTC,CASSQDRGTSDIHEQYF
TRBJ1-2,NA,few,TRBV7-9,TGTGCCAGCCGGACGGATACGAACTATGGCTACACCTTC,CASRTDTNYGYTF
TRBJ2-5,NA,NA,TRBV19,TGTGCCAGTAGTATCGGGAGAGGGCGAGAGACCCAGTACTTC,CASSIGRGRETQYF
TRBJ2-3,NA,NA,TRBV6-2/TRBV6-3,TGTGCCAGCTTCGGCTCCCCTCTGGATACGCAGTATTTT,CASFGSPLDTQYF
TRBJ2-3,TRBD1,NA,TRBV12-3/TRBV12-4,TGTGCCAGCACCCCTGGCACCGACAGGGGCTCGGCCACAGATACGCAGTATTTT,CASTPGTDRGSATDTQYF
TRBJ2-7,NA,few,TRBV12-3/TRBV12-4,TGTGCCAGCAGTTTATCGGCAGTCGGCTCCTACGAGCAGTACTTC,CASSLSAVGSYEQYF
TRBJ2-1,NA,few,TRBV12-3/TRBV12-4,TGTGCCAGCAGCCCCCGCGGAACCTCCTACAATGAGCAGTTCTTC,CASSPRGTSYNEQFF
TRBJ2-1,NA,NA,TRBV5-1,TGCGCCAGCAGCTTCATCGGGAGCTACAATGAGCAGTTCTTC,CASSFIGSYNEQFF
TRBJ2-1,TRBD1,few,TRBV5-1,TGCGCCAGCAGCCGGGGTCAGGACAGGACATACAATGAGCAGTTCTTC,CASSRGQDRTYNEQFF
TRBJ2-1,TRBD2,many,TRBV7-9,TGTGCCAGCAGCTCCACTATTGGGACTAGCGGGGGGTCATCCCCCTACAATGAGCAGTTCTTC,CASSSTIGTSGGSSPYNEQFF
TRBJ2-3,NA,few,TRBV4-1,TGCGCCAGCAGCCAAGATCCGGGGGATACGCAGTATTTT,CASSQDPGDTQYF
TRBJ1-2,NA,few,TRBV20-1,TGCAGTGCTAGGGCCCTGGATGGCTACACCTTC,CSARALDGYTF
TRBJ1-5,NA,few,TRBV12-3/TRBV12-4,TGTGCCAGCAGAATAGAGGGTAGCAATCAGCCCCAGCATTTT,CASRIEGSNQPQHF
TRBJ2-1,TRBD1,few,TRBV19,TGTGCCAGTAGTACTCTAGGGACAGGGTCGTCCCGTGAGCAGTTCTTC,CASSTLGTGSSREQFF
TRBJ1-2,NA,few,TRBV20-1,TGCAGTGCTAGCACCAGAACTAACTATGGCTACACCTTC,CSASTRTNYGYTF
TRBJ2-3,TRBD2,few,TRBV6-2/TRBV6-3,TGTGCCAGCAGTACATTAGCGGGAGGGGTTGGAGATACGCAGTATTTT,CASSTLAGGVGDTQYF
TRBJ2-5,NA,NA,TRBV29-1,TGCAGCGTTGTCCCGTTTCAAGAGACCCAGTACTTC,CSVVPFQETQYF
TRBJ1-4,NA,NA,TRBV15,TGTGCCACCAGCAGAGATCCGGCGGCCGTTCGTAATGAAAAACTGTTTTTT,CATSRDPAAVRNEKLFF
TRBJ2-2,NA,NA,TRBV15,TGTGCCACCAGCAGATGGACTACCAACACCGGGGAGCTGTTTTTT,CATSRWTTNTGELFF
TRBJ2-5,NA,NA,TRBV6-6,TGTGCCAGCAGTTACGCCGGTGGGGGGACCCAGTACTTC,CASSYAGGGTQYF
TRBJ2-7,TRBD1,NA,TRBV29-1,TGCAGCGCCACCACAGGGGGCTCCTACGAGCAGTACTTC,CSATTGGSYEQYF
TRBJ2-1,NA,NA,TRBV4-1,TGCGCCAGCAGCCAAGAGATGACAGATACCTACAATGAGCAGTTCTTC,CASSQEMTDTYNEQFF
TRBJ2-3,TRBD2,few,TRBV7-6,TGTGCCAGCAGCGAGGGGGCGGGGACTAGCGGAACCCGAACAGATACGCAGTATTTT,CASSEGAGTSGTRTDTQYF
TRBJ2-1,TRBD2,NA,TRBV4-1,TGCGCCAGCAGCCACCCTAGCGGGGGGCCTTACAATGAGCAGTTCTTC,CASSHPSGGPYNEQFF
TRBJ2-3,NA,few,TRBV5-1,TGCGCCAGCAGCCCAGGGGGGCGACGCACAGATACGCAGTATTTT,CASSPGGRRTDTQYF
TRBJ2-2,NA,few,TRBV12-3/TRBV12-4,TGTGCCAGCAGTTTAGCGTTGGGGGCGGACACCGGGGAGCTGTTTTTT,CASSLALGADTGELFF
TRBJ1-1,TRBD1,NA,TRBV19,TGTGCCAGTAGTATACGGGGACAGGGGATGAACACTGAAGCTTTCTTT,CASSIRGQGMNTEAFF
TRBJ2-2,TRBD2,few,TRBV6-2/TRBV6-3,TGTGCCAGCAGTCCACTAGCGGGACTTTCCACCGGGGAGCTGTTTTTT,CASSPLAGLSTGELFF
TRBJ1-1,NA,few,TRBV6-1,TGTGCCAGCACTGCCTGGGGGGAAGCTGAAGCTTTCTTT,CASTAWGEAEAFF
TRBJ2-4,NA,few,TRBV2,TGTGCCAGCCTTGGGGGGTTAAACATTCAGTACTTC,CASLGGLNIQYF
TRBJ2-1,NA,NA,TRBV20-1,TGCAGTGCACCCGGGACCTGGGGGGTAAATGAGCAGTTCTTC,CSAPGTWGVNEQFF
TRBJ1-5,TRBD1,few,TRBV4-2,TGTGCCAGCAGCCAATTATTAGGGGACAGGGAGCCCCAGCATTTT,CASSQLLGDREPQHF
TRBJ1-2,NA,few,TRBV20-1,TGCAGTGCTAGGAGTTTGCCCATACTCTATGGCTACACCTTC,CSARSLPILYGYTF
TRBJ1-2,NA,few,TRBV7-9,TGTGCCAGCAGCTCGAAGGGGAACTATGGCTACACCTTC,CASSSKGNYGYTF
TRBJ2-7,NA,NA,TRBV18,TGTGCCAGCTCACCGGGCGTCAGCTCCTACGAGCAGTACTTC,CASSPGVSSYEQYF
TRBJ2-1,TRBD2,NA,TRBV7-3,TGTGCCAGCAGCACCCAGCGGGGGGTGAAGTTCTTC,CASSTQRGVKFF
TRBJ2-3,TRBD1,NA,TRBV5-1,TGCGCCAGCAACAACCGACAGGGGGCAGATACGCAGTATTTT,CASNNRQGADTQYF
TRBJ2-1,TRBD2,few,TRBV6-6,TGTGCCAGCAGTTACGGACTAGGCAGCTCCTACAATGAGCAGTTCTTC,CASSYGLGSSYNEQFF
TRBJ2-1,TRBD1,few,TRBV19,TGTGCCAGTAGTTTTACAGACAGGGTGAATGAGCAGTTCTTC,CASSFTDRVNEQFF
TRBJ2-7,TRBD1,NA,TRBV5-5,TGTGCCAGCAGCAAAAAGGAAGTTCAGGAACAGGGGGCGCGATACGAGCAGTACTTC,CASSKKEVQEQGARYEQYF
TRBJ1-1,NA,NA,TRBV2,TGTGCCAGCAGGGACCGGCAGGGTATGAACACTGAAGCTTTCTTT,CASRDRQGMNTEAFF
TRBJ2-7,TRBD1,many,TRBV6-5,TGTGCCAGCAGTTTCATCCTCTCAGGGGGCTTGGTAGACGAGCAGTACTTC,CASSFILSGGLVDEQYF